Listed below are T cell receptor beta chains from one sample, sequenced in a study of shared clonotypes between healthy human individuals. The protocol was immunoSEQ multiplex PCR, while the TCRdb copy is restricted to in-frame clones and leaves out a portion. This sample has about 1 million clones, with about 80% found just once. Sample: memory CD4+ T cells sorted from blood. These receptors all stem from a man younger than 30 in good health. Each CDR3 is given with its conserved first and last residue. Fields, in order: D gene, J gene, clone size, V gene, CDR3 DNA, CDR3 protein. A D gene is named only where the DNA matches it firmly. Not all rows give a size; the values are once, few, many and, for expanded clones, a class.

. TRBJ1-6 . TRBV27 TGTGCCAGCAGTTTAATGCTAGGGCAGGGGAATCCCCTCCACTTT CASSLMLGQGNPLHF
. TRBJ2-7 once TRBV6-6 TGTGCCAGCAGGGCAGGGTCCTACGAGCAGTACTTC CASRAGSYEQYF
. TRBJ1-2 . TRBV6-6 TGTGCCAGCAGTCCTAAAGCTCCCCTCTATGGCTACACCTTC CASSPKAPLYGYTF
. TRBJ2-2 . TRBV10-2 TGCGCCGGCCGGCCCTCGGGACAAAACACCGGGGAGCTGTTTTTT CAGRPSGQNTGELFF
. TRBJ1-2 . TRBV30 TGTGCCTGGAGATCTCGCGGAAAGGGTCCGTTTTATGGCTACACCTTC CAWRSRGKGPFYGYTF
. TRBJ1-1 once TRBV11-2 TGTGCCAGCAGCCCAGATTTTTTCACTGAAGCTTTCTTT CASSPDFFTEAFF
. TRBJ1-5 . TRBV6-6 TGTGCCAGCAGTTCCCTGACAGGCCTAAATCAGCCCCAGCATTTT CASSSLTGLNQPQHF
TRBD1 TRBJ2-3 . TRBV7-2 TGTGCCAGCAGCCGACAGGGGTACACAGATACGCAGTATTTT CASSRQGYTDTQYF
TRBD2 TRBJ2-5 . TRBV2 TGTGCCAGCAGGGCTAGCGGGGGGAAAAGGGAGACCCAGTACTTC CASRASGGKRETQYF
. TRBJ1-2 . TRBV11-2 TGTGCCAGCAGCCCGCTAAATGGGGCTGACTATGGCTACACCTTC CASSPLNGADYGYTF
. TRBJ2-3 . TRBV7-2 TGTGCCAGCAGCTTCCTCGGGTCGGGGAGCACAGATACGCAGTATTTT CASSFLGSGSTDTQYF
TRBD1 TRBJ2-5 . TRBV5-1 TGCGCCAGCAGCTTACAGGGGTACCAAGAGACCCAGTACTTC CASSLQGYQETQYF
TRBD1 TRBJ1-1 . TRBV13 TGTGCCAGCACCGGGTCAGGGGGCGAAAACACTGAAGCTTTCTTT CASTGSGGENTEAFF
. TRBJ2-2 once TRBV5-4 TGTGCCAGCAGCTTGGGGGGTACCGGGGAGCTGTTTTTT CASSLGGTGELFF
TRBD1 TRBJ1-2 . TRBV5-1 TGCGCCAGCAGTCCGAACTACGGGACAGGTGGTGGCTACACCTTC CASSPNYGTGGGYTF
. TRBJ1-3 . TRBV5-4 TGTGCCAGCAGCTCGCCGGGACGTACCTCTGGAAACACCATATATTTT CASSSPGRTSGNTIYF
TRBD2 TRBJ2-2 . TRBV5-5 TGTGCCAGCAGTCAATCGGCGGGAGGGCTCTACGGGGAGCTGTTTTTT CASSQSAGGLYGELFF
. TRBJ1-5 . TRBV6-6 TGTGCCATCAGTGACGGGTATCAGCCCCAGCATTTT CAISDGYQPQHF
TRBD1 TRBJ2-7 . TRBV18 TGTGCCAGCTCACCACCGGTCGAGGACAGGGGGCGCCACGAGCAGTACTTC CASSPPVEDRGRHEQYF
. TRBJ1-1 . TRBV5-1 TGCGCCAGCAGCTTGGCCGGTAGGGAGTGGGTCAACACTGAAGCTTTCTTT CASSLAGREWVNTEAFF
TRBD1 TRBJ1-4 once TRBV4-3 TGCGCCAGCAGCCAAGGGAGGGACAGGGATGAAAAACTGTTTTTT CASSQGRDRDEKLFF
. TRBJ2-2 . TRBV10-2 TGCGCCAGCAGCCTAGCCGGGATAACCGGGGAGCTGTTTTTT CASSLAGITGELFF
. TRBJ2-3 . TRBV11-2 TGTGCCAGCAGCTTAGACAGGTCCGCAGATACGCAGTATTTT CASSLDRSADTQYF
. TRBJ2-5 . TRBV7-2 TGTGCCAGCAGCCTAGGGCCAGGCGAGACCCAGTACTTC CASSLGPGETQYF
. TRBJ1-5 . TRBV7-9 TGTGCCAGCACCTGTCCGCGGAAAACTATCAATCAGCCCCAGCATTTT CASTCPRKTINQPQHF
TRBD1 TRBJ2-1 . TRBV18 TGTGCCAGCTCGTTCCGGGACAGGGCCTACAATGAGCAGTTCTTC CASSFRDRAYNEQFF
. TRBJ1-1 . TRBV28 TGTGCCAGCAGTTTCTGGCAGATGAACACTGAAGCTTTCTTT CASSFWQMNTEAFF
. TRBJ2-7 . TRBV15 TGTGCCACCAGCAGAGACTTGAGGGAGATGGCCTACGAGCAGTACTTC CATSRDLREMAYEQYF
. TRBJ1-1 many TRBV30 TGTGCCTGGGACAGGCGGTCGGACACTGAAGCTTTCTTT CAWDRRSDTEAFF
TRBD1 TRBJ2-5 . TRBV6-1 TGTGCCAGCATGGGGATAGACAGGGCACTAGGGACCCAGTACTTC CASMGIDRALGTQYF
. TRBJ2-5 few TRBV11-2 TGTGCCAGCAGCTTAGAGTTGTCGGAGACCCAGTACTTC CASSLELSETQYF
TRBD1 TRBJ2-3 . TRBV5-8 TGTGCCAGCAGCTCGGGGGACAGGGGGATTTCAGATACGCAGTATTTT CASSSGDRGISDTQYF
. TRBJ2-5 . TRBV7-7 TGTGCTAGCAGCTTCCAAGATGAGGAGACCCAGTACTTC CASSFQDEETQYF
. TRBJ2-3 . TRBV11-3 TGTGCCAGCAGCTTAGAGGGCAGCTACACAGATACGCAGTATTTT CASSLEGSYTDTQYF
. TRBJ2-3 . TRBV5-4 TGTGCCAGCAGCTCCCGGGATTGGAATACAGATACGCAGTATTTT CASSSRDWNTDTQYF
. TRBJ2-7 . TRBV5-6 TGTGCCAGCAGCTTGGGGGGGCCCAACGAGCAGTACTTC CASSLGGPNEQYF
TRBD1 TRBJ1-5 . TRBV4-1 TGCGCCAGCTCTCCACGGACAGGCACCAATCAGCCCCAGCATTTT CASSPRTGTNQPQHF
. TRBJ1-1 . TRBV6-1 TGTGCCAGCAGTGAACAGGGGTTGGGCACTGAAGCTTTCTTT CASSEQGLGTEAFF
TRBD2 TRBJ2-3 . TRBV6-1 TGTGCAATCGGGGGGGCCTCGGATACGCAGTATTTT CAIGGASDTQYF
. TRBJ1-2 . TRBV4-1 TGCGCCAGCAGCCAAGATTATGGTGGGCCTTATGGCTACACCTTC CASSQDYGGPYGYTF
. TRBJ2-5 . TRBV7-8 TGTGCCAGCAGCTTAAGGGGCAGGGTGGGAGAGACCCAGTACTTC CASSLRGRVGETQYF
TRBD1 TRBJ2-7 . TRBV6-5 TGTGCCAGCAGTTACTTACCGGGACAGTCCTACGAGCAGTACTTC CASSYLPGQSYEQYF
TRBD1 TRBJ2-1 . TRBV5-4 TGTGCCAGCAGCCAAGGACAGGGGATGTTTAATGAGCAGTTCTTC CASSQGQGMFNEQFF
. TRBJ2-2 . TRBV10-3 TGTGCCACCGGAGGGGGGGCCGCCTTGGCCGGGGAGCTGTTTTTT CATGGGAALAGELFF
. TRBJ2-7 . TRBV4-3 TGCGCCAGCAGCCAAGATAGAGGGGGAACCCGAGGGCAGGAGCAGTACTTC CASSQDRGGTRGQEQYF
TRBD1 TRBJ2-2 . TRBV5-6 TGTGCCAGCAGCCTTGCTGGGACAGGGGTCCGGGAGCTGTTTTTT CASSLAGTGVRELFF
. TRBJ1-3 few TRBV9 TGTGCCAGCAGCGTAGAGGGGATCTCTGGAAACACCATATATTTT CASSVEGISGNTIYF
. TRBJ2-3 . TRBV10-2 TGCGCCAGCAGAGCCGATCAGACCACCAGCACAGATACGCAGTATTTT CASRADQTTSTDTQYF
. TRBJ1-1 few TRBV28 TGTGCCAGCCAGCGGCCGGGGGCGCAAACTGAAGCTTTCTTT CASQRPGAQTEAFF
. TRBJ2-5 . TRBV28 TGTGCCAGCAGTGCCACCGCGGCACTCAAGTACTTC CASSATAALKYF
. TRBJ1-2 . TRBV7-2 TGTGCCAGCAGCTTTAGCGACAGGACCTATGGCTACACCTTC CASSFSDRTYGYTF
. TRBJ2-5 . TRBV2 TGTGCCAGCAGGGCCGGGTTTGCGGGAAGAGAGACCCAGTACTTC CASRAGFAGRETQYF
. TRBJ2-7 many TRBV5-6 TGTGCCAGCAGCTTGCCGGGACCCAAGAGCTCCTACGAGCAGTACTTC CASSLPGPKSSYEQYF
. TRBJ2-1 . TRBV29-1 TGCAGCGTGGGACTTAAGAATGAGCAGTTCTTC CSVGLKNEQFF
. TRBJ2-2 . TRBV21-1 TGTGCCAGCAGCAAAAATTCGAGGCCTAGTTCTCCCGGGGAGCTGTTTTTT CASSKNSRPSSPGELFF